This T cell receptor beta chain comes out of a study of shared clonotypes between healthy human individuals. Study-wide background: The donor pool was made up of two women and three men aged 18 to 49. Study-wide findings and caveats: Deeper or shallower sequencing was expected to change how clonotypes are shared among donors. Naive CD4 clonotypes were shared across a handful of donors at about 5%.

Sequenced by immunoSEQ multiplex PCR; TCRdb stores in-frame clones only, minus some. The sample includes roughly 2.6 million clones, more than 90% of them seen just once. Into CD45RA+ naive and CD45RA-negative memory subsets, the CD4+ cells were split. Note on this clone: Its specificity is not known.

Germline V CDR1 and CDR2: MNHEY, SMNVEV (reference sequence). This CDR3 is 18 amino acids long. The ends lost 3 bases at V and 1 base at J; junction bases unmatched: 7. The clonotype originates from a young man in good health. Sequences were obtained from naive CD4+ T cells sorted from blood. Stated subset: CD45RA+ positively selected. The V call is TRBV27, the J call TRBJ2-6; 9 bases are shared with TRBD1. DNA of the CDR3: TGTGCCAGCAGTTTTCGACAGGGGGGGACTTCTGGGGCCAACGTCCTGACTTTC. It translates to CASSFRQGGTSGANVLTF.